This T cell receptor beta chain is from a study of shared T cell receptors in the human thymus. With 5 bases clipped from V and 0 bases from J, the junction kept 0 bases outside the gene matches. CDR1 and CDR2 from the germline V gene are MGHRA and YSYEKL. The CDR3 has 13 residues. TCRdb's table, derived via immunoSEQ multiplex PCR, lists solely in-frame clones and lacks some. The data contain some 660,000 clones, 70% to 90% of them singletons. This clone was observed a handful of times. The sample was also linked to a second study, of human thymus T cells. As reported in that work: Healthy Finnish infants undergoing corrective surgery for congenital heart defects were the donors. Resections from corrective heart surgery provided thymus tissue. An apparent bias in V and J gene usage was seen in thymic and blood repertoires. Related studies found that unrelated individuals share highly overlapping thymic repertoires.

This TCR derives from a boy in the first two years of life with a congenital heart defect. The sequencing sample was made of thymocytes. The chain is built from TRBV4-1 and TRBJ1-2; 7 nucleotides match TRBD1. The CDR3 region is CASSGTANYGYTF. The CDR3 DNA reads as TGCGCCAGCAGCGGGACAGCTAACTATGGCTACACCTTC.